At least ten counts were recorded for the clone carrying this T cell receptor beta chain. Germline V CDR1 and CDR2: SGHAT, FQNNGV. This CDR3 has 14 residues. The V gene end was trimmed by 2 bases and the J gene end by 7 bases; junction bases not matched to a gene: 5. This record belongs to a study of T cells after yellow fever vaccination. TCRdb fed the 5' RACE reads into MiXCR, producing one record per CDR3 protein. The table includes more than 300,000 distinct CDR3 sequences, about 10% detected once. The clonotype comes from a man younger than 35 who received the YFV17D yellow fever vaccine. The chain uses TRBV11-2 and TRBJ1-3; TRBD1 agrees at 7 bases. Sequencing was performed on CD4+ T cells sorted from PBMCs, taken 45 days after the yellow fever booster vaccination. This CDR3 is CASSLTGVGNTIYF. DNA for the CDR3: TGTGCCAGCAGCTTAACAGGGGTCGGGAACACCATATATTTT.